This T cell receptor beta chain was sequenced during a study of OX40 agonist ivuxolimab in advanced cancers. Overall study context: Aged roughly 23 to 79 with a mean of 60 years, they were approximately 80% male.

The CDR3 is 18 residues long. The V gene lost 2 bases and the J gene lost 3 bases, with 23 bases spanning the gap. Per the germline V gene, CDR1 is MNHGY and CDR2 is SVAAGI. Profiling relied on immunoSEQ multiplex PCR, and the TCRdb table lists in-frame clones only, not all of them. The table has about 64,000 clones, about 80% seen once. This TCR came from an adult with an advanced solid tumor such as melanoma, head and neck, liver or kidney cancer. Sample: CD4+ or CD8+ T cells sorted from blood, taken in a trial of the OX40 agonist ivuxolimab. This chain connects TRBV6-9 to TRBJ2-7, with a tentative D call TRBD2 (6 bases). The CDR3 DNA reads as TGTGCCAGCAGTTATGCATCACGGCGGGGACCTGATTTCTACGAGCAGTACTTC. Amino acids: CASSYASRRGPDFYEQYF.